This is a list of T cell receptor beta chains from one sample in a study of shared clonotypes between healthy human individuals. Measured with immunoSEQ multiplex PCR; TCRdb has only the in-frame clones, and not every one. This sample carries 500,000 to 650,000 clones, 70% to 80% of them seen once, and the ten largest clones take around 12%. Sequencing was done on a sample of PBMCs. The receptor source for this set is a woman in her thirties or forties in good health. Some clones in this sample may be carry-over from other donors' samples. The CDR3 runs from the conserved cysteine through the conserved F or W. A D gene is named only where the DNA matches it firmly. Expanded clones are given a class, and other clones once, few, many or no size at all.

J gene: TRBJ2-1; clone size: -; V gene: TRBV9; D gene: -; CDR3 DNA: TGTGCCAGCAGCGTACCTGGATACAATGAGCAGTTCTTC; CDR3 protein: CASSVPGYNEQFF
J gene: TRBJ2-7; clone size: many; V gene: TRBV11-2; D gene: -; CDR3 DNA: TGTGCCAGCAGCTTCACATGGGACACCACCCGATCCTACGAGCAGTACTTC; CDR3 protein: CASSFTWDTTRSYEQYF
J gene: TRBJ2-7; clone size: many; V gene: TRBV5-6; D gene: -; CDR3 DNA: TGTGCCAGCAGCTTGGCCCCGACAGTCGCGACCTACGAGCAGTACTTC; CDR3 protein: CASSLAPTVATYEQYF
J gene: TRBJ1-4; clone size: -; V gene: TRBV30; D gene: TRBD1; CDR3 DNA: TGTGCCTGGACCCCGACAGGGGGCCATGAAAAACTGTTTTTT; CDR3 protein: CAWTPTGGHEKLFF
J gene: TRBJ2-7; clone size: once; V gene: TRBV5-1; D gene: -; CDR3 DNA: TGCGCCAGCAGCTTGGAATCAGGTTACGAGCAGTACTTC; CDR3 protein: CASSLESGYEQYF
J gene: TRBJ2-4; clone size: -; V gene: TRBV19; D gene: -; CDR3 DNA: TGTGCCAGTAGTCCGGGGTGGACCGGGGGAAACATTCAGTACTTC; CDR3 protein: CASSPGWTGGNIQYF
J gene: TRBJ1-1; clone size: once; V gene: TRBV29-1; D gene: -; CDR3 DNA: TGCAGCGTCCCAGGGAGTGAGGCCTGGAACACTGAAGCTTTCTTT; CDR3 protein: CSVPGSEAWNTEAFF
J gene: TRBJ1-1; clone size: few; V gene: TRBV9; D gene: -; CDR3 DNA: TGTGCCAGCAGCGTATCCTTTGCGGTTAGAGGCGGGACTGAAGCTTTCTTT; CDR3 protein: CASSVSFAVRGGTEAFF
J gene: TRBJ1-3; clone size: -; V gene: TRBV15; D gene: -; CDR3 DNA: TGTGCCACCAGCAGAGACCCGACAGGCTCTGGATACACCATATATTTT; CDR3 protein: CATSRDPTGSGYTIYF
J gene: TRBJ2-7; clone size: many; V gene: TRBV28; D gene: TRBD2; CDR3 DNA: TGTGCCAGCAGTTCCCCCGGAGCGGGGCTTACCTACGAGCAGTACTTC; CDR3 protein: CASSSPGAGLTYEQYF
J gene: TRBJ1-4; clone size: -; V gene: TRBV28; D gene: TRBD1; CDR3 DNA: TGTGCCAGCACGACAGGGGGCGTTGAAAAACTGTTTTTT; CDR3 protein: CASTTGGVEKLFF
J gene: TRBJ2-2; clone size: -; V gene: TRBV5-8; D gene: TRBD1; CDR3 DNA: TGTGCCAGCATCTTGACAGGGGCGAACACCGGGGAGCTGTTTTTT; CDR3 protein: CASILTGANTGELFF
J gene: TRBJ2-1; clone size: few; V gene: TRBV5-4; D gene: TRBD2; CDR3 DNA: TGTGCCAGCAGCTCGGGACTAGCGATGGATGAGCAGTTCTTC; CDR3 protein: CASSSGLAMDEQFF
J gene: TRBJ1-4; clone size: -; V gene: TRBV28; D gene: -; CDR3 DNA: TGTGCCACACTTTACCCCGGGGGTGAGGAAAAACTGTTTTTT; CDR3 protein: CATLYPGGEEKLFF
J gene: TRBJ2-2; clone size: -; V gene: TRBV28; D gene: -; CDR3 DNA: TGTGCCAGCAGTCCGGGACAGAACACCGGGGAGCTGTTTTTT; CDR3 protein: CASSPGQNTGELFF
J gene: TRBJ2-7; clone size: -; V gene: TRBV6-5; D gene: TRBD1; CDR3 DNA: TGTGCCAGCAGGGACAGGGGCCCGTACGAGCAGTACTTC; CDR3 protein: CASRDRGPYEQYF